The present TCR beta chain was sequenced within a study of cytomegalovirus exposure and HLA in healthy donors. Study observations and caveats: Later analysis placed DRB1 highest and HLA-C lowest in TCR association rates, which differed by HLA locus. No immune exposure information besides CMV serostatus was available. As confirmed in vitro, three CMV-associated chains were specific for CMV antigens.

The PCR had 60 Vbeta and 13 Jbeta primers. Repertoires were generated with immunoSEQ multiplex PCR, while TCRdb's copy carries only in-frame clones and drops some. This sample yields fewer than 200,000 clones, of which approximately 78% are seen a single time; about 1.7% belongs to the top ten. This clone was detected only a few times. Its target is unknown. Within the sample, other DNA sequences also encode this same CDR3. The sequence was collected from a woman younger than 30 in good health and CMV-seronegative. The sequencing sample was made of PBMCs.

CDR3 coding DNA: TGTGCCATCCGGGACAGCTCTGGAAACACCATATATTTT. It yields the protein CAIRDSSGNTIYF. The V gene is TRBV10-3, the J gene TRBJ1-3, with 7 bases that match TRBD1. The CDR3 has 13 amino acids. Germline CDR1 and CDR2: ENHRY and SYGVKD. The V segment lost 8 bases and the J segment 0 bases; nucleotides outside the gene matches: 1.